Listed below are T cell receptor beta chains from one sample, sequenced in a study of T cell repertoires in cytomegalovirus infection. TCRdb re-called the reads with MiXCR, one entry per CDR3 protein. This table holds about 900,000 distinct CDR3 sequences, around 32% found once. No antigen has been identified for these receptors. The source was cultured CD8+ T cells from PBMCs, collected from culture after CMV antigen stimulation. Receptor source: a human donor in good health (CMV status not recorded). Some clones in this sample may be carry-over from other donors' samples. CDR3s include the opening cysteine and the closing phenylalanine or tryptophan. The D gene is left open where the match is weak. Clone size is shown for a subset of rows, as once, few, many or a class of expanded clone.

16,.,TRBV2,.,TRBJ1-5,TGTGCCAGCAGTAGTACACTAGGATCTCCTTATCAGCCCCAGCATTTT,CASSSTLGSPYQPQHF
13,.,TRBV27,.,TRBJ1-2,TGTGCCAGCAGTTTTGCGGTGTCTAGGGGCTACACCTTC,CASSFAVSRGYTF
15,.,TRBV2,few,TRBJ2-1,TGTGCCAGCACCAGCCAGGTAACAGGGAAGGATGAGCAGTTCTTC,CASTSQVTGKDEQFF
11,.,TRBV6-1,.,TRBJ1-1,TGTGCCAGCACGAACCACAGGGAAGCTTTCTTT,CASTNHREAFF
13,.,TRBV7-8,few,TRBJ2-1,TGTGCCAGCAGCTACCTGACCACCAATGAGCAGTTCTTC,CASSYLTTNEQFF
16,TRBD2,TRBV2,few,TRBJ2-3,TGTGCCACCCTTAAGCGGGGGGGCAGGGGCACAGATACGCAGTATTTT,CATLKRGGRGTDTQYF
17,TRBD1,TRBV14,.,TRBJ2-2,TGTGCCAGCAGCCATCCTAGGGAAAGGGGGCGCGGCGGGGAGCTGTTTTTT,CASSHPRERGRGGELFF
16,.,TRBV10-3,.,TRBJ1-5,TGTGCCATCAGTGAGTCCGTGGGCAGGGGTAATCAGCCCCAGCATTTT,CAISESVGRGNQPQHF
13,TRBD1,TRBV20-1,.,TRBJ1-2,TGCAGTGCCTCGACAGGGACCAACTATGGCTACATCTTC,CSASTGTNYGYIF
16,TRBD1,TRBV7-6,.,TRBJ1-1,TGTGCCAGCAGCTTAGGGACAGGCTCCATTGGCACTGAAGCTTTCTTT,CASSLGTGSIGTEAFF
17,.,TRBV4-1,many,TRBJ2-1,TGCGCCAGCAGCCAAGATTCCCCCGTGTTCGGATACAATGAGCAGTTCTTC,CASSQDSPVFGYNEQFF
17,TRBD2,TRBV24-1,few,TRBJ2-5,TGTGCCACCAGTGATCTGGGACTAGCGGGGGGACAAGAGACCCAGTACTTC,CATSDLGLAGGQETQYF
14,.,TRBV19,few,TRBJ1-1,TGTGCCAGTAGTCTACAGGGCTGGGACACTGAAGCTTTCTTT,CASSLQGWDTEAFF
16,TRBD2,TRBV25-1,few,TRBJ2-5,TGTGCCAGCAGTGAATATGATAGCGGGGGGCAAGAGACCCAGTACTTC,CASSEYDSGGQETQYF
15,.,TRBV7-6,.,TRBJ2-1,TGTGCCAGCAGCCCGGACAGCATGGGCTCCAATGAGCAGTTCTTC,CASSPDSMGSNEQFF